This paragraph reports one TCR beta chain. Antigen specificity is unknown. TCRdb's table, derived via immunoSEQ multiplex PCR, lists solely in-frame clones and lacks some. Of roughly 36,000 clones in the sample, 84% were seen once. These data come from a study of OX40 agonist ivuxolimab in advanced cancers. Study-level points and caveats: At 0.1 to 3.0 mg/kg, clonal expansion of CD4+ and CD8+ blood T cells had occurred by week 6.

The sample here was CD4+ or CD8+ T cells sorted from blood, taken in a trial of the OX40 agonist ivuxolimab. The receptor was isolated from an adult with an advanced solid tumor such as melanoma, head and neck, liver or kidney cancer.

CDR3 sequence (DNA): TGTGCCAGCTCACCAGGGCTAGCGGGCACAGATACGCAGTATTTT. This sequence encodes CASSPGLAGTDTQYF. The rearrangement uses TRBV18 and TRBJ2-3; TRBD2 aligns across 7 bases. The germline V gene has CDR1 KGHSH and CDR2 LQKENI. The length of the CDR3 is 15 residues. V was pared by 2 bases and J by 1 base, with 3 bases of the junction left unmatched.